A single T cell receptor (beta chain) is shown here with its context. The antigen is unknown. V shed 3 bases and J shed 8 bases, with 14 bases lying between them. Germline V gene data show CDR1 as KGHSH and CDR2 as LQKENI. CDR3 length: 15 residues. Profiled with immunoSEQ multiplex PCR; TCRdb holds only in-frame clones, not every one. The sample contains about 97,000 clones, roughly nine tenths of which appear only once. The sample originates from a study of T cell responses to AZD1222 COVID-19 vaccine. Broader study findings: With dominance at 160-218 and 743-854, vaccine-associated CD4 TCRs spanned spike. Donors were mostly white British, more females; clonal diversity possibly underestimated. Per reports, nearly half of all spike-specific TCRs target regions that are unmutated in variants. In all cases, repertoires were sampled only after the peak T cell response.

This chain links TRBV18 with TRBJ1-6; possible D gene TRBD1, 6 bases. The clonotype comes from an adult in good health. The source material was peripheral blood, sampled on day 0 of AZD1222 vaccination. CDR3 loop: CASSPESTGYSPLHF. CDR3 coding DNA: TGTGCCAGCTCACCCGAAAGCACAGGGTATTCACCCCTCCACTTT.